The source of this T cell receptor (beta chain) is a study of PD-1 blockade in classical Hodgkin lymphoma (dated by TCRdb to the early 2020s). In the study overall: Nivolumab dosing was 3 mg/kg intravenously every 2 weeks, continuing until either disease progression or unacceptable toxicity. The study used TCR beta sequencing and CyTOF to define a peripheral blood immune signature of response to PD-1 blockade in classical Hodgkin lymphoma.

Findings and caveats that apply to the study as a whole: Patients starting nivolumab less than 1 year after ASCT had lower diversity and were excluded from later analyses to avoid confounding by immune reconstitution. Baseline TCR diversity was reported as lower in newly diagnosed patients than in healthy donors, and lower still in relapsed/refractory patients. Trial patients achieving complete response had baseline diversity similar to newly diagnosed patients, whereas partial responders and progressors had significantly lower diversity. The study was limited to a single clinical trial cohort, and causes of repertoire differences, possibly disease activity or prior therapy, remained undefined. CD4+ but not CD8+ TCR diversity rose significantly by C4D1 (p=0.0027 vs p=0.16), most apparent in complete responders (p=0.02).

Reading from cysteine to phenylalanine, the CDR3 counts 15 amino acids. Kept here is only the CDR3 DNA, which spans 45 bases and is read in frame from base 1. Looking up the germline V gene yields CDR1 MNHNS and CDR2 SASEGT. Relative to germline, V is missing 4 bases and J is missing 4 bases, with 7 bases of the junction outside any gene match. The time point label corresponds to: cycle 1 day 1 (C1D1), immediately before nivolumab initiation. Every trial patient had relapsed following autologous stem cell transplantation, and prior brentuximab vedotin exposure was what differed among cohorts A, B and C. The trial cohort comprised some 60 patients with relapsed/refractory classical Hodgkin lymphoma whose best overall responses were complete response, partial response or progressive disease. In the multi-cohort phase II CheckMate 205 trial, trial patients received single-agent nivolumab. An independent review committee assessed best overall response using the 2007 International Working Group response criteria. PBMCs from the trial were collected at three points: immediately before nivolumab initiation (C1D1), and during therapy at cycle 2 day 1 and cycle 4 day 1. Peripheral blood was collected in 8 mL Vacutainer Cell Preparation Tubes, from which PBMCs were isolated by centrifugation and then cryopreserved.

About this clone: Its antigen target is currently unknown. Base qualities are missing; no much larger clone stands one base away.

The Qiagen DNeasy kit was used to extract genomic DNA both from unsorted PBMCs and from the negatively selected CD4+ and CD8+ fractions. Using primers that anneal to V and J segments, immunoSEQ multiplex PCR amplified the TCR beta CDR3 regions. Amplification bias was minimized using a synthetic immune receptor repertoire, and residual bias was removed computationally after sequencing. Concerning the study's data processing: Custom Python scripts were used to quantify repertoire diversity as the Shannon entropy index. Unsorted, CD4+ and CD8+ repertoires were analyzed separately, except in combined analyses where CD4+ and CD8+ sequences were merged in silico. Clonal expansion was defined as a frequency increase of at least 2-fold after treatment compared with C1D1, and clones undetected at baseline were assigned a pseudocount of 0.5. Singleton clones were defined as clones with 0 or 1 copy at C1D1, and non-singleton clones were defined as clones with 2 or more copies. Clones expanded in unsorted samples were annotated as CD4+, CD8+ or unknown by matching protein sequences in sorted samples from the same patient. Wilcoxon tests on paired samples were used to test changes in diversity from C1D1 to C4D1. As stored in TCRdb, this immuneACCESS dataset retains in-frame rearrangements with V and J assigned. A fraction of the clones does not appear; measured against another copy, unresolved V genes explain less than half of the discrepancy, and the remainder lacks a known reason. V and J calls and clone size are as listed in that table; D and trimming were resolved from the DNA. A total of around 58,000 clones appear in this sample, 90% of them only once. Approximately 9.7% of the sample is taken by the ten largest.

Recombination joined TRBV6-1 with TRBJ1-3, with 7 bases matching TRBD1. This clonotype was obtained from a human donor with classical Hodgkin lymphoma. The material sequenced was peripheral blood mononuclear cells (PBMCs), taken at baseline. Here the CDR3 is given as CASSGWTGLGNTIYF. At the DNA level, the sequence is TGTGCCAGCAGTGGTTGGACAGGTCTCGGAAACACCATATATTTT.